Below, 3 T cell receptor beta chains from the same sample are listed, as sequenced in a study of blood T cells in healthy people across ages. With a J-beta primer mix and a sample-barcoded 5' primer, a second PCR ran about 7 to 11 cycles. MiXCR, run by TCRdb on the 5' RACE reads, gives a single entry per CDR3 protein. The repertoire includes roughly 1,700,000 distinct CDR3 sequences, approximately 30% of them detected once, and 6.5% to 8.5% sits in the top ten. The sequenced material came from blood. The receptors originated from a woman aged 25 to 39 in good health.

The CDR3 here is CASSTGPGFSEPQHF. CDR3 nucleotides: TGCGCCAGCAGCACAGGACCCGGGTTTTCGGAGCCCCAGCATTTT. The gene calls are TRBV5-1 and TRBJ1-5, with a possible D match to TRBD1 (5 bases). This CDR3 region has 15 residues. The germline gives CDR1 SGHRS, CDR2 YFSETQ. Trimming took 4 bases from V and 8 from J, leaving 19 bases between them.

This clonotype was detected only a few times. This chain joins TRBV6-5 and TRBJ2-7, with D perhaps assigned TRBD1 or TRBD2 (5 bases each). Trimming pared 6 bases from V and 2 bases from J, leaving 17 bases between. The CDR3 has 15 residues. In germline, CDR1 is MNHEY, CDR2 SVGAGI. CDR3 protein: CASSKFGAGPYEQYF. Written as DNA, the CDR3 is TGTGCCAGCAGCAAATTCGGGGCTGGCCCCTACGAGCAGTACTTC.

The V gene is TRBV6-6, the J gene TRBJ2-7; possibly TRBD1 or TRBD2 for D (5 bases each). Trimming left V 5 bases short and J 2 bases short, with 16 bases between. The CDR3 has 15 residues. Germline values: CDR1 MNHNY, CDR2 SVGAGI (reference sequence). The CDR3 nucleotides read TGTGCCAGCAGTATCCAAGGGACCGTCCCCTACGAGCAGTACTTC. It specifies CASSIQGTVPYEQYF.